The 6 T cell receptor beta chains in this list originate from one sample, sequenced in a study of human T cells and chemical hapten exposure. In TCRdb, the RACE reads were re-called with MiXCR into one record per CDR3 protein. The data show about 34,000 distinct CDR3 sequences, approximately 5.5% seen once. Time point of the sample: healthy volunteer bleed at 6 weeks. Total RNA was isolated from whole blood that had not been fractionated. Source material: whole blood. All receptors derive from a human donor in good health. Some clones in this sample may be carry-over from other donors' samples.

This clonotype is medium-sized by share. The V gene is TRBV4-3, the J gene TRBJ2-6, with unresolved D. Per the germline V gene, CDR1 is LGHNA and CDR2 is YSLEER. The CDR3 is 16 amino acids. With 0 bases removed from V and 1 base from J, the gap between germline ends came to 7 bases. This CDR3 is CASSQEMGSGANVLTF. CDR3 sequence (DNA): TGCGCCAGCAGCCAAGAAATGGGGTCTGGGGCCAACGTCCTGACTTTC.

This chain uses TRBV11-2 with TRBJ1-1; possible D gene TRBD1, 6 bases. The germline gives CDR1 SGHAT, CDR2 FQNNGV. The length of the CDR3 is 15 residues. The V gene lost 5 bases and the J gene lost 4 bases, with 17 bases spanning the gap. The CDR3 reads CASSTPPQGRTEAFF. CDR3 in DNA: TGTGCCAGCAGCACCCCCCCACAGGGACGCACTGAAGCTTTCTTT.

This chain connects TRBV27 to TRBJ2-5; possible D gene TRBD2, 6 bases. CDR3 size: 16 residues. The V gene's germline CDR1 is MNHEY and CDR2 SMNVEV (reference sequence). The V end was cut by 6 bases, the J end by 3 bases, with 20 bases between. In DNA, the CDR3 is TGTGCCAGCAGCAGGAGGGGAGCGAGGTTGGAAGAGACCCAGTACTTC. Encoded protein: CASSRRGARLEETQYF.

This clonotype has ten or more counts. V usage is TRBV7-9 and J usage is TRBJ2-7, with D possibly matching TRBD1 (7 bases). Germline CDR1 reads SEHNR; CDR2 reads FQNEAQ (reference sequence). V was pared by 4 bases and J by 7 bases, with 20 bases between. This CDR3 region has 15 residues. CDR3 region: CASSSLQGEEEEQYF. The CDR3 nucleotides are TGTGCCAGCAGCTCCCTCCAGGGGGAGGAAGAAGAGCAGTACTTC.

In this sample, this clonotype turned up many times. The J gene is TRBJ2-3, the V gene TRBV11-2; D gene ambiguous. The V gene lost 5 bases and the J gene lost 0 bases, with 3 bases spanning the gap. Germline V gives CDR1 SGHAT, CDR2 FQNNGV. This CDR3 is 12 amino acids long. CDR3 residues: CASSPSTDTQYF. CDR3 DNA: TGTGCCAGCAGCCCAAGCACAGATACGCAGTATTTT.

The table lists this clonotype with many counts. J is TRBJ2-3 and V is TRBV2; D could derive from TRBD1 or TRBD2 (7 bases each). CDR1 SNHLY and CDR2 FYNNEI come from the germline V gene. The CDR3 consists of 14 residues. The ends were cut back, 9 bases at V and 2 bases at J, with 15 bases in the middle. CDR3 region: CASKRDRPTDTQYF. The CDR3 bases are TGTGCCAGTAAGCGGGACAGACCCACAGATACGCAGTATTTT.